This T cell receptor (beta chain) came from a study of cytomegalovirus exposure and HLA in healthy donors (dated by TCRdb to the late 2010s). About the investigation overall: A later analysis indicated that the 130 or so validation repertoires were generated on the platform also employed for the roughly 730 repertoires of the first cohort. The study aimed to test whether cataloging public T cell receptors could reveal signatures of past pathogen exposure. Besides the first cohort of roughly 640 subjects, a separate validation cohort made up of over 95 different subjects was used. To predict cytomegalovirus infection status, the study brought together high-throughput TCR immunosequencing, statistical association of individual TCRs with disease status, and machine learning.

The CDR3, cysteine through phenylalanine, is 15 amino acids long. Only CDR3 DNA is held: 45 bases, read in frame from base 1. V sheds 0 bases and J sheds 0 bases, leaving 6 bases between their ends. As encoded in the germline V gene, CDR1 is LGHNA while CDR2 is YSLEER. Donors formed part of the validation cohort, which comprised over a hundred subjects and was distinct from the first cohort of 666 subjects. The paper as a whole reports these results and caveats: The classifier was reported to diagnose cytomegalovirus status with high specificity and sensitivity in both the original and validation cohorts. Subsequent analysis determined that TCRs grouped into clusters in the first cohort also showed a tendency toward co-occurrence across the 90 to 150 validation repertoires, and 90% to 95% of cluster scores exceeded 0. Most TCR sequences were observed very rarely across donors, whereas some public TCRs were present in many individuals. According to the authors, the approach could potentially be generalized to other disease states and immunological phenotypes. In vitro tests confirmed that a few of the cytomegalovirus-associated TCR beta chains recognize cytomegalovirus antigens. The study gave a list of roughly 150 TCR beta chains associated with cytomegalovirus. A later analysis had no HLA typing for the validation cohort, so co-occurrence there was scored across all 130 or so repertoires.

A word on this clone: Its antigen specificity is not known. Base qualities are not provided; no much larger clone lies one nucleotide away.

The receptor library was made with the immunoSEQ multiplex PCR assay. Under the source paper's analysis protocol: To diagnose cytomegalovirus status from the catalog of TCR beta chain sequences, a statistical classification framework was built. This is the immuneACCESS table as TCRdb keeps it, with only in-frame sequences that have V and J called. A part of the clones is gone; compared with another copy, unresolved V genes explain less than half, and the rest is unexplained. V and J calls and clone size are as listed in that table; D and trimming were resolved from the DNA. The sample table shows more than 250,000 clones, and 90% are seen once. Of the sample, roughly 3% falls within the top ten clones.

In this chain, TRBV4-3 is recombined with TRBJ1-3, with a weak D call of TRBD1 (5 bases match). Sequencing used PBMCs. The sequence was collected from a woman aged 25 to 39 in good health and CMV-seronegative. At the DNA level, the sequence is TGCGCCAGCAGCCAAGATGGGGGCTCTGGAAACACCATATATTTT. Its amino acids are CASSQDGGSGNTIYF.